The 12 T cell receptor beta chains listed next were all sequenced from one sample in a study of metastatic and nonmetastatic thyroid tumors. No treatment had been given to any patient before thyroid surgery. TCRdb recomputed clones from the PCR reads via MiXCR. Here the sample spans about 34,000 clones, 35% to 45% being singletons. The sample was tumor tissue. These receptors were taken from a female donor with papillary thyroid cancer or a benign thyroid nodule (not recorded which). Some clones in this sample may be carry-over from other donors' samples.

The rearrangement links TRBV6-1 to TRBJ1-3; D remains ambiguous. Germline V gene lookup returns CDR1 MNHNS and CDR2 SASEGT. CDR3 length: 15 residues. V lost 7 bases to trimming and J lost 0 bases, with 13 bases between them. The CDR3 DNA is TGTGCCAGCACCCTGGACGGGAGCTCTGGAAACACCATATATTTT. Protein product: CASTLDGSSGNTIYF.

Here the CDR3 reads CASSLVRGVGGYTF. CDR3 nucleotide sequence: TGCGCCAGCAGCTTGGTTCGGGGTGTCGGTGGCTACACCTTC. The chain joins TRBV5-1 to TRBJ1-2; D remains ambiguous. Trimming removed 0 bases from V and 7 bases from J, with 13 bases in between. Germline assignment: CDR1 SGHRS and CDR2 YFSETQ. The CDR3 is made up of 14 amino acids.

The genes are TRBV6-1 and TRBJ1-4; D gene ambiguous. Per the germline V gene, CDR1 is MNHNS and CDR2 is SASEGT. There are 13 residues in the CDR3. Deletions cut 4 bases from V and 2 bases from J, with 5 bases between. The CDR3 loop is CASSVWTNEKLFF. CDR3 coding DNA: TGTGCCAGCAGTGTGTGGACTAATGAAAAACTGTTTTTT.

This chain uses TRBV12-3 or TRBV12-4 with TRBJ2-1, with D perhaps matching TRBD1 (6 bases). V lost 5 bases to trimming and J lost 6 bases, with 14 bases between them. This CDR3 contains 14 residues. As DNA, the CDR3 is TGTGCCAGCAGTGCCAAACAGGGATCCAATGAGCAGTTCTTC. Protein sequence: CASSAKQGSNEQFF.

This clone was observed a few times. A read error may produce the germline difference seen at one junction end. J is TRBJ2-2 and V is TRBV6-9; 9 nucleotides match TRBD1. CDR1 MNHGY and CDR2 SVAAGI come from the germline V gene. The CDR3 sequence is 14 residues long. The CDR3 reads CASGDRGETGELFF. CDR3 nucleotide sequence: TGCGCCAGCGGAGACAGGGGGGAAACCGGGGAGCTGTTTTTT.

The rearrangement uses TRBV6-1 and TRBJ1-5; D gene uncertain. CDR1 MNHNS and CDR2 SASEGT come from the germline V gene. V shed 3 bases and J shed 0 bases, with 15 bases lying between them. The CDR3 has 17 residues. The CDR3 is CASSEKTPASSNQPQHF. CDR3 in DNA: TGTGCCAGCAGTGAGAAGACACCCGCGAGTAGCAATCAGCCCCAGCATTTT.

V gene TRBV5-1 combines with J gene TRBJ2-1; weak D call: TRBD2 (6 bases). V shed 4 bases and J shed 0 bases, with 11 bases lying between them. Germline CDR1 and CDR2: SGHRS and YFSETQ. The length of the CDR3 is 15 residues. The CDR3 is CASSPISGSYNEQFF. DNA for the CDR3: TGCGCCAGCAGCCCGATTAGCGGCTCCTACAATGAGCAGTTCTTC.

This clone was seen more than once but under ten times. The chain recombines TRBV6-1 with TRBJ2-2; 7 nucleotides line up with TRBD1. Germline lookup yields CDR1 MNHNS and CDR2 SASEGT. Unmatched junction bases numbered 2, after V lost 6 bases and J lost 1 base. The CDR3 runs 14 residues. The CDR3 DNA sequence: TGTGCCAGCAGGCGACAGGGGAACACCGGGGAGCTGTTTTTT. Translating gives CASRRQGNTGELFF.

The V gene is TRBV20-1, the J gene TRBJ2-2; a possible D gene is TRBD1 (7 bases). Germline-derived CDR1 and CDR2 are DFQATT and SNEGSKA (reference sequence). This CDR3 region has 14 residues. The ends were cut back, 6 bases at V and 9 bases at J, with 20 bases in the middle. This chain's CDR3 is CSAQGGEMDRELFF. Written as DNA, the CDR3 is TGCAGTGCGCAGGGGGGCGAAATGGATCGGGAGCTGTTTTTT.

This rearrangement joins TRBV20-1 to TRBJ1-6; no firm D call. Germline values: CDR1 DFQATT, CDR2 SNEGSKA (reference sequence). Between the trimmed V and J ends, which lost 2 bases and 7 bases, there was a span of 9 bases. The length of the CDR3 is 13 residues. The CDR3 coding sequence is TGCAGTGCTAGACAGGTTCAGAATTCACCCCTCCACTTT. This codes for CSARQVQNSPLHF.

The chain is built from TRBV7-2 and TRBJ1-2; D is possibly TRBD1 (5 bases). Germline CDR1 and CDR2: SGHTA and FQGNSA. Trimming shortened V by 2 bases and J by 4 bases, and 8 bases separated the two germline ends. The CDR3 is made up of 13 amino acids. The CDR3 loop is CASSLTGFYGYTF. In DNA form, the CDR3 reads TGTGCCAGCAGCTTAACAGGTTTCTATGGCTACACCTTC.

This clone was detected only a few times. The chain employs TRBV2 and TRBJ1-3; 7 positions match TRBD1. V gave up 9 bases and J gave up 2 bases; unmatched junction bases: 1. The germline gives CDR1 SNHLY, CDR2 FYNNEI. This CDR3 spans 12 amino acids. CDR3 DNA sequence: TGTGCCAGTGGGACAGCTGGAAACACCATATATTTT. Amino acid sequence: CASGTAGNTIYF.